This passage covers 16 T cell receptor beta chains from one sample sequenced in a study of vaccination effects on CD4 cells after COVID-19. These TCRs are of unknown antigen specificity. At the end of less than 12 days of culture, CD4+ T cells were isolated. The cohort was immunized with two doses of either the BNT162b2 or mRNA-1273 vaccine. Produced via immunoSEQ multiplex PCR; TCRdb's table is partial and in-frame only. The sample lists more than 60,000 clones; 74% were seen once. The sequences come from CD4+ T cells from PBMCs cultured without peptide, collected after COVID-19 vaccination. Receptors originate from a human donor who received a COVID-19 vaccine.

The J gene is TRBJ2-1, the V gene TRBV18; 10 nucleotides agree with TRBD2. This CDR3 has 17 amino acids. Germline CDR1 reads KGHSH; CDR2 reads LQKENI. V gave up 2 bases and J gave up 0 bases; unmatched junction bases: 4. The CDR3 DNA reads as TGTGCCAGCTCACCATTGGGACTAGCGAACTCCTACAATGAGCAGTTCTTC. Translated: CASSPLGLANSYNEQFF.

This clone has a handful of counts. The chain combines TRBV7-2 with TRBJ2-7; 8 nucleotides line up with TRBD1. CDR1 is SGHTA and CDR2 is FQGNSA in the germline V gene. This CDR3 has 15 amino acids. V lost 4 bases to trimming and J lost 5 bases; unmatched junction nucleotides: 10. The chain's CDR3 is CASSSGQGRGNEQYV. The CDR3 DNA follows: TGTGCCAGCAGCTCAGGACAGGGTAGAGGTAACGAGCAGTACGTC.

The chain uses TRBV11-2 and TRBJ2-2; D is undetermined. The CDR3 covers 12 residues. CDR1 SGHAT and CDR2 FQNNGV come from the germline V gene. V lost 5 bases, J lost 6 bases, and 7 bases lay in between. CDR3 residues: CASSKWAGELFF. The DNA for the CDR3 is TGTGCCAGCAGCAAGTGGGCCGGGGAGCTGTTTTTT.

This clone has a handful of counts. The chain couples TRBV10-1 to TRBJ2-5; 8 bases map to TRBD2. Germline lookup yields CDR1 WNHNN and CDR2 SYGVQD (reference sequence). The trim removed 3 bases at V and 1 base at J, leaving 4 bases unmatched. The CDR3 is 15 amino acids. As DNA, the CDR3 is TGCGCCAGCAGTGATCAGGGGACTAGCCAAGAGACCCAGTACTTC. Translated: CASSDQGTSQETQYF.

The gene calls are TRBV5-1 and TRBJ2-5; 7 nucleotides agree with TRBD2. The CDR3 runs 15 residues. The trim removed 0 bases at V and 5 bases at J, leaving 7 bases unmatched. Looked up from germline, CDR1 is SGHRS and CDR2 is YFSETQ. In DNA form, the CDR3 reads TGCGCCAGCAGCTTGGCCCCGCGGGGGTGGGAGACCCAGTACTTC. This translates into CASSLAPRGWETQYF.

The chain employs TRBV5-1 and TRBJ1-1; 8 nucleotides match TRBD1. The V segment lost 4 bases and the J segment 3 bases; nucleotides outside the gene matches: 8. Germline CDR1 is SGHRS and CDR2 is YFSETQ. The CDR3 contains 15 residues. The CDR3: CASSQYPDRDTEAFF. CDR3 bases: TGCGCCAGCAGCCAATACCCGGACAGGGACACTGAAGCTTTCTTT. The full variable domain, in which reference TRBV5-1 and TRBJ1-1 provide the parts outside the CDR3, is KAGVTQTPRYLIKTRGQQVTLSCSPISGHRSVSWYQQTPGQGLQFLFEYFSETQRNKGNFPGRFSGRQFSNSRSEMNVSTLELGDSALYLCASSQYPDRDTEAFFGQGTRLTVV.

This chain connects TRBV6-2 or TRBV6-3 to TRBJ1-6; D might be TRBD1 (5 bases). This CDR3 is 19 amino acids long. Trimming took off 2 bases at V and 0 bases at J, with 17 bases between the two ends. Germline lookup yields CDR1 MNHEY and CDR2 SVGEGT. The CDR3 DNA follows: TGTGCCAGCAGTTACGAATACCTTGGGGCCGCCTCCTATAATTCACCCCTCCACTTT. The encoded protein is CASSYEYLGAASYNSPLHF.

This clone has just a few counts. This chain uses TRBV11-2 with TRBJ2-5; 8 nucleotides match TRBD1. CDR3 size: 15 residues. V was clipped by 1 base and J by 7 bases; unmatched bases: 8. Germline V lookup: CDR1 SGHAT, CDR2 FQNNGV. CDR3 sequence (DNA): TGTGCCAGCAGCTTAGTACAGGGGGATTTGGGGACCCAGTACTTC. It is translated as CASSLVQGDLGTQYF.

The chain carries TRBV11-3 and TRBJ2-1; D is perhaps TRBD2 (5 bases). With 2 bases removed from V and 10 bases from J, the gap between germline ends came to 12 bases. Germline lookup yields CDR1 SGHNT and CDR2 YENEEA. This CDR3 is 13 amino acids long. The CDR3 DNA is TGTGCCAGCAGCTTATTCCGGGAAGAAGAGCAGTTCTTC. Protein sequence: CASSLFREEEQFF. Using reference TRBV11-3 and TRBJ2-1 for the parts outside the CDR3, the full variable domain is EAGVVQSPRYKIIEKKQPVAFWCNPISGHNTLYWYLQNLGQGPELLIRYENEEAVDDSQLPKDRFSAERLKGVDSTLKIQPAELGDSAVYLCASSLFREEEQFFGPGTRLTVL.

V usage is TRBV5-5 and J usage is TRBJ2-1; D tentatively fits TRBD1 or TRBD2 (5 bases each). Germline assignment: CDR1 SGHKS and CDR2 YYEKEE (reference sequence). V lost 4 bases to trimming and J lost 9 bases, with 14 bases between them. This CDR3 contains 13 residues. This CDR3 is CASSPRRGGEQFF. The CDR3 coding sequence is TGTGCCAGCAGCCCCCGCCGTGGGGGTGAGCAGTTCTTC.

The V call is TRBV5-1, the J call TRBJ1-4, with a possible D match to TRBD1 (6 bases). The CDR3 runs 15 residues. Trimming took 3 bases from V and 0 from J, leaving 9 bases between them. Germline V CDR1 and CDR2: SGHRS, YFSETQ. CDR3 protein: CASSSGVTTNEKLFF. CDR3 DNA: TGCGCCAGCAGCTCAGGGGTTACAACTAATGAAAAACTGTTTTTT.

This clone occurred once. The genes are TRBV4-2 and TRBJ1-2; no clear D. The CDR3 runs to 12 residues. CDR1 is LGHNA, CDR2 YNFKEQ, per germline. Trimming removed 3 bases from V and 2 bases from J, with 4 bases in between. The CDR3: CASSQGNYGYTF. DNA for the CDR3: TGTGCCAGCAGCCAGGGGAACTATGGCTACACCTTC.

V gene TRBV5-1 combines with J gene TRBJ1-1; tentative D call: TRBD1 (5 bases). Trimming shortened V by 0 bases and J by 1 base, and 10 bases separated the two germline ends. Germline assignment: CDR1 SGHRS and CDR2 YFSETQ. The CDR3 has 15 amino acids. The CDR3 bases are TGCGCCAGCAGCTTGGATGGGGGTGGGAACACTGAAGCTTTCTTT. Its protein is CASSLDGGGNTEAFF.

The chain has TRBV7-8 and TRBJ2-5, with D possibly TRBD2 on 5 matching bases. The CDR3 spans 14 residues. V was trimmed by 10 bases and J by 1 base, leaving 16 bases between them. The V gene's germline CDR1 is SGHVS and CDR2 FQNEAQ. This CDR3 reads CATLLQRPQETQYF. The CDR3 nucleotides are TGTGCCACCCTTCTCCAGCGGCCCCAAGAGACCCAGTACTTC.

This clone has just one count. The CDR3 nucleotides read TGTGCCTCGGCCCCGGGACAGGGGCATGAGCAGTACGTC. Protein: CASAPGQGHEQYV. V is TRBV6-5 and J is TRBJ2-7, with TRBD1 matching 10 bases. Germline V lookup: CDR1 MNHEY, CDR2 SVGAGI. V dropped 11 bases and J dropped 7; count of bases not matched to a gene: 11. The CDR3 is 13 amino acids.

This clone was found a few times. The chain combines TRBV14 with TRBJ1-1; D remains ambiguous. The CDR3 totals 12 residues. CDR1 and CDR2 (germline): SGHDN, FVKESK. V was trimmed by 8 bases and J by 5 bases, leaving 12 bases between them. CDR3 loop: CASARVVTEAFF. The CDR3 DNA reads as TGTGCCAGCGCACGGGTGGTAACTGAAGCTTTCTTT.